The 13 T cell receptor beta chains below come from one sample, sequenced in a study of OX40 agonist ivuxolimab in advanced cancers. Data came from immunoSEQ multiplex PCR; TCRdb stores just in-frame clones and leaves some out. Of around 93,000 clones listed, approximately 90% are singletons. The input for sequencing was CD4+ or CD8+ T cells sorted from blood, taken in a trial of the OX40 agonist ivuxolimab. The source is an adult with an advanced solid tumor such as melanoma, head and neck, liver or kidney cancer.

V usage is TRBV2 and J usage is TRBJ1-5; D unresolved. There are 15 residues in the CDR3. The V gene lost 2 bases and the J gene lost 1 base, with 9 bases spanning the gap. CDR1 and CDR2 from the germline V gene are SNHLY and FYNNEI. CDR3 in amino acids: CASSERGGSNQPQHF. CDR3 coding DNA: TGTGCCAGCAGTGAACGAGGCGGGAGCAATCAGCCCCAGCATTTT. Combining the CDR3 with reference TRBV2 and TRBJ1-5 gives the whole variable domain EPEVTQTPSHQVTQMGQEVILRCVPISNHLYFYWYRQILGQKVEFLVSFYNNEISEKSEIFDDQFSVERPDGSNFTLKIRSTKLEDSAMYFCASSERGGSNQPQHFGDGTRLSIL.

This rearrangement joins TRBV6-5 to TRBJ1-2, with TRBD1 matching 12 bases. Germline V gene lookup returns CDR1 MNHEY and CDR2 SVGAGI. This CDR3 is built from 14 residues. Germline trimming cut 7 bases from V and 5 bases from J; bases unmatched to any gene: 5. Here the CDR3 reads CASTGTGGRYGYTF. The CDR3 DNA is TGTGCCAGCACCGGGACAGGGGGCCGGTATGGCTACACCTTC.

The chain links TRBV7-9 to TRBJ1-2; TRBD1 aligns across 9 bases. Germline CDR1 reads SEHNR; CDR2 reads FQNEAQ (reference sequence). V shed 3 bases, J shed 6 bases, and the junction held 5 bases outside the gene matches. CDR3 size: 14 residues. CDR3 nucleotides: TGTGCCAGCAGCTTGGGGCGGACAGGGGATGGCTACACCTTC. It encodes CASSLGRTGDGYTF.

The V call is TRBV18, the J call TRBJ1-2; no reliable D call. The CDR3 spans 14 residues. Trimming stripped 6 bases from V and 4 bases from J, with 15 bases between. Germline CDR1 KGHSH, CDR2 LQKENI. CDR3 region: CASSPNTDLYGYTF. In DNA form, the CDR3 reads TGTGCCAGCTCCCCCAATACGGACCTCTATGGCTACACCTTC.

A remark on this clone: The same CDR3 arises from other DNA sequences in this sample as well. This chain links TRBV10-3 with TRBJ1-1; 7 bases line up with TRBD1. Germline-derived CDR1 and CDR2 are ENHRY and SYGVKD. Trimming at V came to 2 bases and at J to 2 bases, leaving 2 bases not matched to a gene. The length of the CDR3 is 14 residues. The CDR3 DNA sequence: TGTGCCATCAGTGAGCAGGGGGTTAACACTGAAGCTTTCTTT. Translated, it gives CAISEQGVNTEAFF.

The J gene is TRBJ2-3, the V gene TRBV19; 7 bases map to TRBD1. The CDR3 consists of 16 residues. Germline V CDR1 and CDR2: LNHDA, SQIVND (reference sequence). Trimming at V came to 5 bases and at J to 4 bases, leaving 12 bases not matched to a gene. CDR3 sequence: CASSGTSGTAPDTQYF. In nucleotides, the CDR3 is TGTGCCAGTAGTGGAACATCCGGGACAGCCCCAGATACGCAGTATTTT.

This chain uses TRBV11-2 with TRBJ2-3; 7 bases match TRBD1. Germline V lookup: CDR1 SGHAT, CDR2 FQNNGV. The CDR3 consists of 15 residues. With 5 bases clipped from V and 3 bases from J, the junction kept 8 bases outside the gene matches. CDR3: CASSPRRGSTDTQYF. For the CDR3, the DNA is TGTGCCAGCAGCCCACGCAGGGGGTCTACAGATACGCAGTATTTT.

This chain uses TRBV27 with TRBJ1-3; D may be TRBD1 (6 bases). The germline V gene encodes CDR1 MNHEY and CDR2 SMNVEV (reference sequence). The CDR3 has 13 amino acids. Trimming shortened V by 5 bases and J by 4 bases, and 9 bases separated the two germline ends. The CDR3 DNA follows: TGTGCCAGCAGTCCTGACAGGGGAAACACCATATATTTT. This codes for CASSPDRGNTIYF.

The chain uses TRBV29-1 and TRBJ2-7, with TRBD2 identical over 7 bases. CDR3 length equals 16 residues. Germline values: CDR1 SQVTM, CDR2 ANQGSEA. V trimming: 0 bases; J trimming: 0 bases; junction bases outside the gene matches: 8. The CDR3: CSVEDRGDPDSYEQYF. Here the CDR3 DNA reads TGCAGCGTTGAAGATCGGGGGGACCCAGACTCCTACGAGCAGTACTTC.

V usage is TRBV21-1 and J usage is TRBJ2-7. TRBV21-1 is labeled a pseudogene. CDR3 size: 14 residues. The CDR3 sequence: CASGGPLNPYEQYF. The CDR3 bases are TGTGCCAGCGGGGGTCCACTGAACCCCTACGAGCAGTACTTC.

The chain links TRBV19 to TRBJ1-2; no firm D call. Per the germline V gene, CDR1 is LNHDA and CDR2 is SQIVND (reference sequence). V was cut by 0 bases and J by 0 bases, with 14 bases left in between. This CDR3 region has 17 residues. CDR3 sequence (DNA): TGTGCCAGTAGTATAGATGGTGCAGGCCCAGCTAACTATGGCTACACCTTC. Encoded protein: CASSIDGAGPANYGYTF.

As for this clone: One junction end disagrees with the germline gene, perhaps due to a read error. This chain links TRBV7-9 with TRBJ2-4, with TRBD2 as a possible D gene (5 bases). The CDR3 covers 12 residues. In germline, CDR1 is SEHNR, CDR2 FQNEAQ (reference sequence). The CDR3: CASSRVLRAGCF. CDR3 DNA sequence: TGTGCCAGCAGCCGGGTGCTGCGCGCGGGTTGCTTC.

The V call is TRBV6-5, the J call TRBJ1-2; D unresolved. CDR3 size: 12 residues. Germline CDR1 MNHEY, CDR2 SVGAGI. Trimming left V 6 bases short and J 2 bases short, with 7 bases between. CDR3 region: CASSRTNYGYTF. CDR3 nucleotide sequence: TGTGCCAGCAGCCGCACGAACTATGGCTACACCTTC.